This T cell receptor beta chain was captured in a study of OX40 agonist ivuxolimab in advanced cancers. Study background: Aged 23 to 79 with a mean of approximately 57 years, they were 82.7% male.

Assay used: immunoSEQ multiplex PCR; TCRdb lists only in-frame clones, some missing. The table has some 30,000 clones, approximately 80% seen once; the top ten hold around 12%. Per germline, CDR1 SGDLS and CDR2 YYNGEE. Between the trimmed V and J ends, which lost 2 bases and 4 bases, there was a span of 12 bases. This CDR3 contains 14 residues. The material was CD4+ or CD8+ T cells sorted from blood, obtained in a trial of the OX40 agonist ivuxolimab. This TCR was sampled from an adult with an advanced solid tumor such as melanoma, head and neck, liver or kidney cancer. This chain connects TRBV9 to TRBJ1-1; a possible D gene is TRBD1 (5 bases). CDR3 sequence: CASSVGDPGTEAFF. As DNA, the CDR3 is TGTGCCAGCAGCGTCGGGGACCCAGGCACTGAAGCTTTCTTT.